This section outlines one TCR beta chain sequence together with its context. Its specificity is not known. The data are from a study of T cell responses to AZD1222 COVID-19 vaccine. From germline, CDR1 is LGHDT and CDR2 YNNKEL (reference sequence). The V gene lost 0 bases and the J gene lost 8 bases, with 13 bases spanning the gap. The CDR3 consists of 14 residues. Study outcomes and limitations: Possibly, clonal diversity was underestimated; donors were largely white British and included more females. Baseline seropositivity occurred in only a handful of AZD1222 recipients. Among vaccine-associated CD4 TCRs, coverage spanned spike, with dominance at 160-218 and 743-854. Researchers took repertoire samples only after the peak T cell response had come.

Measured with immunoSEQ multiplex PCR; TCRdb has only the in-frame clones, and not every one. Of 150,000 to 200,000 clones in the sample, 80% to 95% were seen once. The source of this sequence is an adult in good health. This rearrangement joins TRBV3-1 (or the pseudogene TRBV3-2) to TRBJ1-2; possible D gene TRBD1, 5 bases. Sequences were derived from peripheral blood, sampled on day 0 of AZD1222 vaccination. CDR3 in DNA: TGTGCCAGCAGCCAAGATTATGGGGGTAGGGGCTACACCTTC. Its protein is CASSQDYGGRGYTF.